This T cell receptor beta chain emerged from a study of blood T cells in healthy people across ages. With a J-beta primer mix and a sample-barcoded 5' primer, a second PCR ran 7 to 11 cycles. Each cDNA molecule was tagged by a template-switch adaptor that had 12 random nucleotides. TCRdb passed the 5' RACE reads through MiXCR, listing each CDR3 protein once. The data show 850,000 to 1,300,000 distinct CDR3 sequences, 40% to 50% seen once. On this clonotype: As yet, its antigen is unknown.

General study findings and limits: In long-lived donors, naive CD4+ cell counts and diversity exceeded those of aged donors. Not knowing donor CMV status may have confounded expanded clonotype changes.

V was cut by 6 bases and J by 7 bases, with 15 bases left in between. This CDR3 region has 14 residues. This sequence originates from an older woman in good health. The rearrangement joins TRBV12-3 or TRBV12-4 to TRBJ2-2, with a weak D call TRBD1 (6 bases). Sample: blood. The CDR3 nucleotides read TGTGCCAGCAGAAGGGACACTCAAGGCGGGGAGCTGTTTTTT. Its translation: CASRRDTQGGELFF.